Each of the 10 T cell receptor beta chains below was sequenced from the same sample in a study of blood T cells in healthy people across ages. PCR was performed a second time for roughly 7 to 12 cycles using a sample-barcoded 5' primer and a J-beta primer mix. TCRdb re-called the 5' RACE reads through MiXCR, storing one row per CDR3 protein. The repertoire holds about 640,000 distinct CDR3 sequences, with under 70% as singletons. Sequences were obtained from blood. These receptors were collected from a man aged 55 to 70 in good health.

V gene TRBV6-6 combines with J gene TRBJ2-1, with 10 bases fitting TRBD1. From germline, CDR1 is MNHNY and CDR2 SVGAGI (reference sequence). The trim removed 0 bases at V and 10 bases at J, leaving 6 bases unmatched. The CDR3 is 15 amino acids. The CDR3 region has the DNA TGTGCCAGCAGTTACTCGGCGACAGGGGGCAAGGAGCAGTTCTTC. Protein: CASSYSATGGKEQFF.

CDR3 sequence (DNA): TGCAGTGCTAGAATGGTTCGAGGGGGCGAGCAGTACTTC. It translates to CSARMVRGGEQYF. The chain has TRBV20-1 and TRBJ2-7; maybe TRBD1 (6 bases). Trimming removed 2 bases at V and 6 bases at J, with 14 bases between. The CDR3 is 13 amino acids. CDR1 is DFQATT and CDR2 is SNEGSKA in the germline V gene (reference sequence).

This clonotype was detected ten times or more. This chain links TRBV4-1 with TRBJ1-2; a possible D gene is TRBD1 (5 bases). The CDR3 is 14 amino acids. Looked up from germline, CDR1 is MGHRA and CDR2 is YSYEKL. The ends were cut back, 1 base at V and 3 bases at J, with 9 bases in the middle. The CDR3 DNA sequence: TGCGCCAGCAGCCAAGTTCAAGGGGACTATGGCTACACCTTC. Translation gives CASSQVQGDYGYTF.

The chain combines TRBV12-3 or TRBV12-4 with TRBJ2-5, with D perhaps matching TRBD2 (6 bases). CDR3 length: 12 amino acids. The V end was cut by 8 bases, the J end by 5 bases, with 12 bases between. This CDR3 is CASAGWYETQYF. The CDR3 bases are TGTGCCAGCGCGGGGTGGTACGAGACCCAGTACTTC.

This clonotype showed up just once. A much bigger clone sits one base away, suggesting this may be a read error. The chain joins TRBV3-1 to TRBJ2-5, with D unresolved. The J call is in doubt because the DNA end fits TRBJ2-7 better. CDR3 length: 11 residues. CDR1 is LGHDT, CDR2 YNNKEL, per germline (reference sequence). CDR3 region: CASSSIHEQYF. The DNA for the CDR3 is TGTGCCAGCAGCTCAATCCACGAGCAGTACTTC.

The chain recombines TRBV2 with TRBJ2-5; 11 nucleotides line up with TRBD2. V gave up 4 bases and J gave up 5 bases; unmatched junction bases: 6. Germline loops: CDR1 SNHLY, CDR2 FYNNEI. This CDR3 comprises 15 residues. The CDR3: CASSALSSGRETQYF. The CDR3 bases are TGTGCCAGCAGTGCGTTGTCTAGCGGGAGGGAGACCCAGTACTTC. Together with reference TRBV2 and TRBJ2-5, the CDR3 gives the full variable domain: EPEVTQTPSHQVTQMGQEVILRCVPISNHLYFYWYRQILGQKVEFLVSFYNNEISEKSEIFDDQFSVERPDGSNFTLKIRSTKLEDSAMYFCASSALSSGRETQYFGPGTRLLVL.

The rearrangement uses TRBV3-1 and TRBJ2-1; D remains ambiguous. The germline CDR1 and CDR2 sequences are LGHDT and YNNKEL (reference sequence). The CDR3 length is 14 residues. V shed 1 base and J shed 8 bases, with 12 bases lying between them. Here the CDR3 DNA reads TGTGCCAGCAGCCAAGCTGGTAGACGGGATGAGCAGTTCTTC. Amino acids: CASSQAGRRDEQFF.

The chain joins TRBV3-1 to TRBJ2-3; 14 nucleotides agree with TRBD2. The CDR3 has 18 amino acids. Germline assignment: CDR1 LGHDT and CDR2 YNNKEL (reference sequence). Trimming at V came to 0 bases and at J to 2 bases, leaving 4 bases not matched to a gene. In DNA form, the CDR3 reads TGTGCCAGCAGCCAAGAGGGACTAGCGGGGGCAGACACAGATACGCAGTATTTT. Its translation: CASSQEGLAGADTDTQYF.

The chain employs TRBV11-2 and TRBJ2-5; TRBD2 might be the D (7 bases). Trimming took 2 bases from V and 5 from J, leaving 15 bases between them. Germline V gives CDR1 SGHAT, CDR2 FQNNGV. CDR3 length equals 15 residues. CDR3 sequence: CASSLQGGGLETQYF. The CDR3 DNA follows: TGTGCCAGCAGCTTACAAGGGGGAGGGCTGGAGACCCAGTACTTC.

The chain employs TRBV5-1 and TRBJ2-7, with 7 bases matching TRBD1. Per the germline V gene, CDR1 is SGHRS and CDR2 is YFSETQ. CDR3 length equals 15 residues. The ends lost 2 bases at V and 0 bases at J; junction bases unmatched: 5. The CDR3 sequence: CASSFDRVSSYEQYF. The DNA for the CDR3 is TGCGCCAGCAGCTTCGACAGGGTGTCCTCCTACGAGCAGTACTTC.